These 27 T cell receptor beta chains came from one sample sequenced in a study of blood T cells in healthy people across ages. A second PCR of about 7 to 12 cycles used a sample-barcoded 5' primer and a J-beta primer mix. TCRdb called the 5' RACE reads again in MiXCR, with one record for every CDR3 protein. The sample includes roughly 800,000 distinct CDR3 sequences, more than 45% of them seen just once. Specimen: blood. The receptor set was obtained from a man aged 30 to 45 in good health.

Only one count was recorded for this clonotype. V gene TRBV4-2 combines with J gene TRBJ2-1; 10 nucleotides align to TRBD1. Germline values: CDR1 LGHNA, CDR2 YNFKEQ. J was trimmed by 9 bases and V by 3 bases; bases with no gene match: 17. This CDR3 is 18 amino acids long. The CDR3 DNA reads TGTGCCAGCAGCCAGGAGACAGGGGGCGGTGGGGTAGGCAGTGAGCAGTTCTTC. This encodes CASSQETGGGGVGSEQFF.

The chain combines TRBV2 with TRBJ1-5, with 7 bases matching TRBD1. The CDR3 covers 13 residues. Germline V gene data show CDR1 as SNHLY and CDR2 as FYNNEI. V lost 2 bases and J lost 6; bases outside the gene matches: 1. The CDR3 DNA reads TGTGCCAGCAGTGAACAGGGGGGTCAGCCCCAGCATTTT. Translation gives CASSEQGGQPQHF.

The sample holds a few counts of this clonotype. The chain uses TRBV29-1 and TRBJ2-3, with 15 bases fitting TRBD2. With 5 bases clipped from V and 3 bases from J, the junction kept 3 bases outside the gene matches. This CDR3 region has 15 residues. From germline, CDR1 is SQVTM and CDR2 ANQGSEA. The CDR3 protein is CSVLGTSGGTDTQYF. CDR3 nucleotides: TGCAGCGTTCTCGGGACTAGCGGGGGGACAGATACGCAGTATTTT.

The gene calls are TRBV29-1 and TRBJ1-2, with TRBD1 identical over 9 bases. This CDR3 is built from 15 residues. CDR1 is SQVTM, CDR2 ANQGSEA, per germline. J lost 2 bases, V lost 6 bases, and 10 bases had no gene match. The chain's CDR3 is CSVGGDRAFNYGYTF. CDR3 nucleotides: TGCAGCGTCGGGGGGGACAGGGCCTTCAACTATGGCTACACCTTC.

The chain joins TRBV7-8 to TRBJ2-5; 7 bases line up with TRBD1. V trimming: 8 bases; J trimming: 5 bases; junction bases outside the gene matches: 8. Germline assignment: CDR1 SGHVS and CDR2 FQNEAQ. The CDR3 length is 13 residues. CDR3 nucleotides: TGTGCCAGCCCAAGGGGGCAGGGGGAGACCCAGTACTTC. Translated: CASPRGQGETQYF.

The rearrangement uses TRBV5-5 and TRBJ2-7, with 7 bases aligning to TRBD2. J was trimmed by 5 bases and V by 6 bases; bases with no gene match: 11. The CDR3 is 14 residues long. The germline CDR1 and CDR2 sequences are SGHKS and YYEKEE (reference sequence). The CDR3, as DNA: TGTGCCAGCACCTGGTTCCGCGGGAGTGACGAGCAGTACTTC. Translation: CASTWFRGSDEQYF.

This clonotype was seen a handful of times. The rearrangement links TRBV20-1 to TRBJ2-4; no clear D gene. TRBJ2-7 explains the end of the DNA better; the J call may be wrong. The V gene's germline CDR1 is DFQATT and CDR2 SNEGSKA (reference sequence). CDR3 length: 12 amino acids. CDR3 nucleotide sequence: TGCAGTGCTATTATAGCTGGTTACGAGCAGTACTTC. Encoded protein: CSAIIAGYEQYF.

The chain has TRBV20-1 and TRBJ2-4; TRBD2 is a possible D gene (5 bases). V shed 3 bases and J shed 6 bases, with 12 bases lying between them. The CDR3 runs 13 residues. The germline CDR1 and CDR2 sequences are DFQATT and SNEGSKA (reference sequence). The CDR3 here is CSARGSGGNIQYF. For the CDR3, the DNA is TGCAGTGCTAGGGGGTCCGGAGGAAACATTCAGTACTTC.

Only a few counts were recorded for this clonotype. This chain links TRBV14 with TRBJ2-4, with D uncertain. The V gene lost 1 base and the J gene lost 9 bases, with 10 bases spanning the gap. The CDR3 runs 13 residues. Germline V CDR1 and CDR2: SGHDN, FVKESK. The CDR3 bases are TGTGCCAGCAGCCAAGCCTCCAGTGGCATTCAGTACTTC. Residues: CASSQASSGIQYF.

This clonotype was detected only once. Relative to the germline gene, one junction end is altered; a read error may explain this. CDR3 in DNA: TGTGCCGGCAGCTTAGGCGCGGCCGATCAAGAGACCCAGTACTTC. Translated, it gives CAGSLGAADQETQYF. V and J are TRBV11-1 and TRBJ2-5; no reliable D call. The CDR3 is made up of 15 amino acids. CDR1 and CDR2 from the germline V gene are SGHAT and FQDESV (reference sequence).

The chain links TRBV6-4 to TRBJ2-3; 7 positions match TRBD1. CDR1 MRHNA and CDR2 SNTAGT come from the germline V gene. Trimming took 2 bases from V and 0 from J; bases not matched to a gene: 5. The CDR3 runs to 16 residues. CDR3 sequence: CASSDQWTGSTDTQYF. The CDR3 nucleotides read TGTGCCAGCAGTGACCAATGGACAGGTAGCACAGATACGCAGTATTTT.

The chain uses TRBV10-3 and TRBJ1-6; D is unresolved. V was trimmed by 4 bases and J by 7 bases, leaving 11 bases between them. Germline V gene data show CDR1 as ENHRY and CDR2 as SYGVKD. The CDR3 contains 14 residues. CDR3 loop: CAISATTENSPLHF. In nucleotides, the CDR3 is TGTGCCATCAGTGCTACCACAGAGAATTCACCCCTCCACTTT.

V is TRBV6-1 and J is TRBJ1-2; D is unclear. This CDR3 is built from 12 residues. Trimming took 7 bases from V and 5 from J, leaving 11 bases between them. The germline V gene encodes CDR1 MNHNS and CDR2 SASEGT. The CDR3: CASIREAYGYTF. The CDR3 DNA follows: TGTGCCAGCATAAGGGAGGCATATGGCTACACCTTC.

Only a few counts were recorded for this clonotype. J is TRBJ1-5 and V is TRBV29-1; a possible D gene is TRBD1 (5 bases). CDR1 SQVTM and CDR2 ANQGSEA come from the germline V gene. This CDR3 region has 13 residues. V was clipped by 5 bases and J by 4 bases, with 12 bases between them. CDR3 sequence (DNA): TGCAGCGTTATGCAGGGACTTAATCAGCCCCAGCATTTT. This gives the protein CSVMQGLNQPQHF.

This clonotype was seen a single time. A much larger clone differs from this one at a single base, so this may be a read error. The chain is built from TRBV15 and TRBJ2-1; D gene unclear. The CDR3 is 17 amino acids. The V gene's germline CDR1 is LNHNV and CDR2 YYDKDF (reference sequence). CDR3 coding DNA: TGTGCCACCAGCAGAGATCTGCTCCCAAGCTCCTACCATGAGCAGTTCTTC. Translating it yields CATSRDLLPSSYHEQFF.

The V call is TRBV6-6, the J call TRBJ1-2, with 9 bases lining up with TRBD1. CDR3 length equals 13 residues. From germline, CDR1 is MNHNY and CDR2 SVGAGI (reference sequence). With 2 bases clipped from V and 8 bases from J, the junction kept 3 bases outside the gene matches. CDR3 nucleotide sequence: TGTGCCAGCAGTTACGGGGGGACAGGGGGCTACACCTTC. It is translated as CASSYGGTGGYTF.

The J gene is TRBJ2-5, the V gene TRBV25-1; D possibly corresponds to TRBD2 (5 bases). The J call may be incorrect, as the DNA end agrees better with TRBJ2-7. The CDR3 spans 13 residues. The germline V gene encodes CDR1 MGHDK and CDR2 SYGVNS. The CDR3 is CASSERAAHEQYF. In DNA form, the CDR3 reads TGTGCCAGCAGTGAACGAGCGGCCCACGAGCAGTACTTC.

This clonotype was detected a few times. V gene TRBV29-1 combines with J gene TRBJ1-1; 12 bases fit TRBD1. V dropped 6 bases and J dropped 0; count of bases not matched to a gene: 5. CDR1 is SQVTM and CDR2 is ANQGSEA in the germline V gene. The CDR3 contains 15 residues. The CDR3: CSVGQGAGMNTEAFF. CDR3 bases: TGCAGCGTGGGACAGGGGGCCGGGATGAACACTGAAGCTTTCTTT. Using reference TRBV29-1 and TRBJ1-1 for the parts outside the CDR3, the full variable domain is SAVISQKPSRDICQRGTSLTIQCQVDSQVTMMFWYRQQPGQSLTLIATANQGSEATYESGFVIDKFPISRPNLTFSTLTVSNMSPEDSSIYLCSVGQGAGMNTEAFFGQGTRLTVV.

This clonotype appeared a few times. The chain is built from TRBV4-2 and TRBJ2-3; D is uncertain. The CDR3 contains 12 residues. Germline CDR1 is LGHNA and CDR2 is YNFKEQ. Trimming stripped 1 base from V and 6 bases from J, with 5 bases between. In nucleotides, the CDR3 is TGTGCCAGCAGCCAAGTCTCGGATACGCAGTATTTT. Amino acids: CASSQVSDTQYF.

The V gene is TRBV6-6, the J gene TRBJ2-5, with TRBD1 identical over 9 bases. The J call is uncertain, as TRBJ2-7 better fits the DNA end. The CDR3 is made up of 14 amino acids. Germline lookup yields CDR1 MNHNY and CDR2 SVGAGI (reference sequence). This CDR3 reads CASRSGQGNDEQYF. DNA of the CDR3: TGTGCCAGCAGATCGGGACAGGGAAACGACGAGCAGTACTTC.

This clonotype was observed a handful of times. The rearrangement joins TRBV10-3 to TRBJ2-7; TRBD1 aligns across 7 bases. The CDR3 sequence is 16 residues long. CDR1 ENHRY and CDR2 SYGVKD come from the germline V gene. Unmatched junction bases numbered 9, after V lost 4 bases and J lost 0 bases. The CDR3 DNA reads TGTGCCATCAGTGGAGGGGGCGACAGGAGCTCCTACGAGCAGTACTTC. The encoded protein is CAISGGGDRSSYEQYF.

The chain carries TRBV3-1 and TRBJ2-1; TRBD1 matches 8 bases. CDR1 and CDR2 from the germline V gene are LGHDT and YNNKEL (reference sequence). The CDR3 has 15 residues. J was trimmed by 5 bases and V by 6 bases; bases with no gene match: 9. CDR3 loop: CASSPRDRRNNEQFF. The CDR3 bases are TGTGCCAGCAGTCCCAGGGACAGGCGCAACAATGAGCAGTTCTTC.

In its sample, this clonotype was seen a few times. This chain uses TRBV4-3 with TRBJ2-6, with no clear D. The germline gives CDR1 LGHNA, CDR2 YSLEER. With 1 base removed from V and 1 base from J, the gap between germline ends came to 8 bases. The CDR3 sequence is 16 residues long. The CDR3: CASSQGALSGANVLTF. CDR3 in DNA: TGCGCCAGCAGCCAAGGCGCCCTTTCTGGGGCCAACGTCCTGACTTTC.

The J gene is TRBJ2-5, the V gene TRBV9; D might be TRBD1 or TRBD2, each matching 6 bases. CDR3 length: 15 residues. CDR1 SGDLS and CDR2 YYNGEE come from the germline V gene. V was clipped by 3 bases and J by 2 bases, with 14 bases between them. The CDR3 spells CASSAGGGIQETQYF. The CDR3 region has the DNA TGTGCCAGCAGCGCCGGGGGCGGGATTCAAGAGACCCAGTACTTC. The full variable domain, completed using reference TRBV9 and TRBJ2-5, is DSGVTQTPKHLITATGQRVTLRCSPRSGDLSVYWYQQSLDQGLQFLIQYYNGEERAKGNILERFSAQQFPDLHSELNLSSLELGDSALYFCASSAGGGIQETQYFGPGTRLLVL.

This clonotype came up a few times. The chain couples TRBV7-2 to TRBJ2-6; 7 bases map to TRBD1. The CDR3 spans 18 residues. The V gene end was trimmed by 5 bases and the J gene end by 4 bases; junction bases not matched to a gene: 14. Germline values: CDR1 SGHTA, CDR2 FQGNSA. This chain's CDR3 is CASSPGQEFFSGANVLTF. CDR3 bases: TGTGCCAGCAGCCCAGGACAGGAGTTCTTCTCCGGGGCCAACGTCCTGACTTTC. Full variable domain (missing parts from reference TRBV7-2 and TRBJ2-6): GAGVSQSPSNKVTEKGKDVELRCDPISGHTALYWYRQSLGQGLEFLIYFQGNSAPDKSGLPSDRFSAERTGGSVSTLTIQRTQQEDSAVYLCASSPGQEFFSGANVLTFGAGSRLTVL.

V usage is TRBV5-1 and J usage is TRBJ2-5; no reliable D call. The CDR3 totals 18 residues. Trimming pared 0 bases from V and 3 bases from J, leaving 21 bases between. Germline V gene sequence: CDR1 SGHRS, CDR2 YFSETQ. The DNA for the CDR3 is TGCGCCAGCAGCTTGGTGTTATTGGCACCCCCATGGGAAGAGACCCAGTACTTC. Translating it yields CASSLVLLAPPWEETQYF.

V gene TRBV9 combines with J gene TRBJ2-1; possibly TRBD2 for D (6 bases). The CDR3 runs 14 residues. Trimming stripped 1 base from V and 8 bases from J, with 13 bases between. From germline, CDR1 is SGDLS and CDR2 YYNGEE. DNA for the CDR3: TGTGCCAGCAGCGTATTGCAGGGAGGTTATGAGCAGTTCTTC. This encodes CASSVLQGGYEQFF.